The present entry profiles one T cell receptor beta chain with its context. Antigen: not known. One junction end disagrees with the germline gene, perhaps due to a read error. The sample comes from a study of CD8 T cells in ankylosing spondylitis. The authors made TCR beta libraries by quantitative 5'-RACE with molecular barcodes. TCRdb redid the calling of the 5' RACE reads with MiXCR, one entry per CDR3 protein. This table holds 450,000 or so distinct CDR3 sequences, roughly 27% found once. The germline V gene encodes CDR1 DFQATT and CDR2 SNEGSKA (reference sequence). CDR3 size: 17 residues. Study-level points and caveats: Earlier literature documents some of the motif variants in reactive arthritis synovial fluid and blood. Reportedly, disease-linked clones are significantly enriched in ankylosing spondylitis patients' matched synovial fluid. Peripheral blood held disease-linked clones only at relatively low frequency, and these were CD8+. For ankylosing spondylitis blood, a TCR beta motif of seven to nine highly homologous variants appeared characteristic.

Sequencing used blood, either unsorted or a sorted T cell fraction (not recorded which). This TCR was sampled from a male donor with ankylosing spondylitis. The rearrangement joins TRBV20-1 to TRBJ2-5; 16 nucleotides agree with TRBD2. Here the CDR3 DNA reads TGCTGTGCCGATCCCGGGACTAGCGGGAGGGCCGTAGAGACCCAGTACTTC. Translation gives CCADPGTSGRAVETQYF.